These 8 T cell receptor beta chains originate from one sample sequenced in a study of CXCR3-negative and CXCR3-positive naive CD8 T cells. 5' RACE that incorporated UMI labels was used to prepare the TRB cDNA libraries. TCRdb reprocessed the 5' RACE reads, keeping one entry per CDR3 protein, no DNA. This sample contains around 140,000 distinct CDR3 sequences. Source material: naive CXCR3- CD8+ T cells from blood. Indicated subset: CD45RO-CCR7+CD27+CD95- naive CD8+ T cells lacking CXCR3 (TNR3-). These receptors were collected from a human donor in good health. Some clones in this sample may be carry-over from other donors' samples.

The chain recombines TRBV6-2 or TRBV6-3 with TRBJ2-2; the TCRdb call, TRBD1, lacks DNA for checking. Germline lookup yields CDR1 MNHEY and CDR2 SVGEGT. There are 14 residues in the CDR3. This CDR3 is CASTPKGEAGELFF.

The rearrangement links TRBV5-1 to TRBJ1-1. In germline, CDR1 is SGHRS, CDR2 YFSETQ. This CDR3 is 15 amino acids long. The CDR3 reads CASSLGHLLNTEAFF. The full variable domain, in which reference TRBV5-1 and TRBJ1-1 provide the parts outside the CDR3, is KAGVTQTPRYLIKTRGQQVTLSCSPISGHRSVSWYQQTPGQGLQFLFEYFSETQRNKGNFPGRFSGRQFSNSRSEMNVSTLELGDSALYLCASSLGHLLNTEAFFGQGTRLTVV.

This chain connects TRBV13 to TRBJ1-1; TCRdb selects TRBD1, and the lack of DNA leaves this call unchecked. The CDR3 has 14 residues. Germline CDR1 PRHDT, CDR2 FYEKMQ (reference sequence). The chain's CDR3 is CASSPGQGMTEAFF. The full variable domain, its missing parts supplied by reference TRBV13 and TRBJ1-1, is AAGVIQSPRHLIKEKRETATLKCYPIPRHDTVYWYQQGPGQDPQFLISFYEKMQSDKGSIPDRFSAQQFSDYHSELNMSSLELGDSALYFCASSPGQGMTEAFFGQGTRLTVV.

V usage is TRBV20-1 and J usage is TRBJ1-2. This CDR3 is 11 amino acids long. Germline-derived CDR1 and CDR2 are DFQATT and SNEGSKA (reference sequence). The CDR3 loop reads CSARVPKGYTF.

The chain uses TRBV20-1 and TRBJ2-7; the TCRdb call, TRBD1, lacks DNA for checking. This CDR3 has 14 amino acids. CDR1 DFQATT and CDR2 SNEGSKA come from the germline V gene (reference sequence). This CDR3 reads CSANIGTKPYEQYF.

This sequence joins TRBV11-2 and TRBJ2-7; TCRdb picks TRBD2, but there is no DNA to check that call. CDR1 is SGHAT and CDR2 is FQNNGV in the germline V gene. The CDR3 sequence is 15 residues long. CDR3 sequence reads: CASSSYRGNSYEQYF.

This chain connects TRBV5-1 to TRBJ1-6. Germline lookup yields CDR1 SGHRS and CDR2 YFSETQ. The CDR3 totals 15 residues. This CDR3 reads CASSLDRGSYSPLHF.

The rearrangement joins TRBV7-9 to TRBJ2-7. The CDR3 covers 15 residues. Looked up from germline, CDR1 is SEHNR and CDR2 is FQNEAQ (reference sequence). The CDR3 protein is CASSLASGRHYEQYF.